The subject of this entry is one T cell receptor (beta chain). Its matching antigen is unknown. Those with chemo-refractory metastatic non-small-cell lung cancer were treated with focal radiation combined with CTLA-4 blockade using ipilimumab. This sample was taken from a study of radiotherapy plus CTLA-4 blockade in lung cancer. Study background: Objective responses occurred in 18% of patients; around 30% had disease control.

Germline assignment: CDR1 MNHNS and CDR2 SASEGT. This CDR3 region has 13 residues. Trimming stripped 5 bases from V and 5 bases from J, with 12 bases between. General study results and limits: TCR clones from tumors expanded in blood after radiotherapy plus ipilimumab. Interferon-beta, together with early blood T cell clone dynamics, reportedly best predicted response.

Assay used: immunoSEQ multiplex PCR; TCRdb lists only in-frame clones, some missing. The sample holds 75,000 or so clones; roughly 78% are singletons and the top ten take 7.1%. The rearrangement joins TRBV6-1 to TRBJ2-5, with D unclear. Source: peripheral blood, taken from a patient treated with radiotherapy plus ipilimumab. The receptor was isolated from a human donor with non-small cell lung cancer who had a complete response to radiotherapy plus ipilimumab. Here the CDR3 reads CASSPGPGETQYF. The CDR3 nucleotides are TGTGCCAGCAGTCCAGGTCCCGGGGAGACCCAGTACTTC.